This entry lists 14 T cell receptor beta chains sequenced from one sample in a study of blood T cell repertoires in COVID-19. Some clones are missing from TCRdb's copy, which holds only in-frame ones; the method was immunoSEQ multiplex PCR. The repertoire has about 62,000 clones, more than 80% of them found once; the top ten carry 1.3%. What was sequenced was peripheral blood. The receptor source for this set is a woman aged 80 or over with acute or convalescent COVID-19.

The chain has TRBV6-6 and TRBJ1-3; 9 nucleotides agree with TRBD1. After removal of 5 bases from V and 0 bases from J, the junction contained 2 bases not matched to a gene. Per the germline V gene, CDR1 is MNHNY and CDR2 is SVGAGI (reference sequence). The CDR3 extends over 15 amino acids. The CDR3 loop is CASSTGGRSGNTIYF. The CDR3 DNA reads as TGTGCCAGCAGTACAGGGGGCCGCTCTGGAAACACCATATATTTT.

This clone appeared a single time. The chain combines TRBV19 with TRBJ1-1; D gene uncertain. Trimming stripped 1 base from V and 4 bases from J, with 16 bases between. The CDR3 is 16 residues long. Germline V CDR1 and CDR2: LNHDA, SQIVND (reference sequence). The CDR3 is CASSIAGLPGGTEAFF. The DNA for the CDR3 is TGTGCCAGTAGTATAGCTGGACTCCCCGGAGGCACTGAAGCTTTCTTT. Full variable domain (remainder filled in from reference TRBV19 and TRBJ1-1): DGGITQSPKYLFRKEGQNVTLSCEQNLNHDAMYWYRQDPGQGLRLIYYSQIVNDFQKGDIAEGYSVSREKKESFPLTVTSAQKNPTAFYLCASSIAGLPGGTEAFFGQGTRLTVV.

This clone has a single count. This sequence joins TRBV3-1 (or the pseudogene TRBV3-2) and TRBJ1-5; the match to TRBD1 covers 9 bases. In germline, CDR1 is LGHDT, CDR2 YNNKEL (reference sequence). V was pared by 4 bases and J by 6 bases, with 7 bases of the junction left unmatched. This CDR3 contains 15 residues. CDR3 sequence reads: CASSLRQGDGQPQHF. As DNA, the CDR3 is TGTGCCAGCAGCCTGAGACAGGGGGACGGTCAGCCCCAGCATTTT.

The chain is built from TRBV21-1 and TRBJ1-2; no DNA check was done on the table's D call, TRBD1. TRBV21-1 is a recognized pseudogene. The CDR3 is made up of 15 amino acids. CDR3 amino acids: CASSKQRNRAYGYTF. DNA for the CDR3: TGTGCCAGCAGCAAACAAAGGAACAGGGCCTATGGCTACACCTTC.

The chain links TRBV19 to TRBJ2-2; 7 bases line up with TRBD2. CDR1 and CDR2 (germline): LNHDA, SQIVND (reference sequence). The CDR3 contains 20 residues. Trimming cost V 5 bases and J 1 base; bases outside gene matches: 19. CDR3 protein: CASSDLGLADRRENTGELFF. The CDR3 DNA follows: TGTGCCAGTAGTGATCTAGGTCTAGCGGATCGCCGTGAGAACACCGGGGAGCTGTTTTTT.

The genes are TRBV18 and TRBJ2-1; TRBD1 aligns across 7 bases. The CDR3 length is 15 residues. Looked up from germline, CDR1 is KGHSH and CDR2 is LQKENI. V was clipped by 3 bases and J by 5 bases; unmatched bases: 7. This CDR3 is CASSPLRDSNNEQFF. In DNA form, the CDR3 reads TGTGCCAGCTCACCCCTCCGGGACAGCAACAATGAGCAGTTCTTC. Complete variable domain (other parts from reference TRBV18 and TRBJ2-1): NAGVMQNPRHLVRRRGQEARLRCSPMKGHSHVYWYRQLPEEGLKFMVYLQKENIIDESGMPKERFSAEFPKEGPSILRIQQVVRGDSAAYFCASSPLRDSNNEQFFGPGTRLTVL.

For the CDR3, the DNA is TGTGCCAGCAGTCCCCGACAGGGTTTCTCAGGAGATACGCAGTATTTT. This translates into CASSPRQGFSGDTQYF. The gene calls are TRBV28 and TRBJ2-3; TRBD1 matches 7 bases. Germline trimming cut 5 bases from V and 5 bases from J; bases unmatched to any gene: 13. CDR1 and CDR2 from the germline V gene are MDHEN and SYDVKM. The CDR3 extends over 16 amino acids.

The chain joins TRBV18 to TRBJ1-4, with D tentatively TRBD1 (5 bases). This CDR3 has 13 amino acids. The ends were cut back, 6 bases at V and 6 bases at J, with 11 bases in the middle. Germline V gene sequence: CDR1 KGHSH, CDR2 LQKENI. The DNA for the CDR3 is TGTGCCAGCTCCCGGGGGAGGGATGAAAAACTGTTTTTT. Its translation is CASSRGRDEKLFF.

This chain joins TRBV12-3 or TRBV12-4 and TRBJ1-6; D gene ambiguous. CDR3 size: 13 residues. V shed 2 bases and J shed 9 bases, with 8 bases lying between them. CDR3 bases: TGTGCCAGCAGTTTAACAGAGTTTTCACCCCTCCACTTT. This gives the protein CASSLTEFSPLHF.

The rearrangement joins TRBV28 to TRBJ2-7; 7 nucleotides align to TRBD2. The CDR3 has 15 residues. The germline gives CDR1 MDHEN, CDR2 SYDVKM. The junction had 9 bases not matched to a gene; V was cut back by 5 bases and J by 2 bases. CDR3 amino acids: CASSPERDHTYEQYF. DNA of the CDR3: TGTGCCAGCAGTCCCGAGCGGGATCACACCTACGAGCAGTACTTC.

The chain is built from TRBV5-4 and TRBJ2-2; TRBD1 matches 9 bases. The germline gives CDR1 SGHNT, CDR2 YYREEE (reference sequence). The CDR3 length is 14 residues. With 4 bases clipped from V and 4 bases from J, the junction kept 2 bases outside the gene matches. The CDR3 is CASSRDRATGELFF. The CDR3 nucleotides read TGTGCCAGCAGCCGGGACAGGGCCACCGGGGAGCTGTTTTTT. Full variable domain (remainder filled in from reference TRBV5-4 and TRBJ2-2): ETGVTQSPTHLIKTRGQQVTLRCSSQSGHNTVSWYQQALGQGPQFIFQYYREEENGRGNFPPRFSGLQFPNYSSELNVNALELDDSALYLCASSRDRATGELFFGEGSRLTVL.

The chain combines TRBV27 with TRBJ1-2, with D unclear. The CDR3 contains 13 residues. Germline V gene lookup returns CDR1 MNHEY and CDR2 SMNVEV (reference sequence). The ends were cut back, 3 bases at V and 4 bases at J, with 9 bases in the middle. The CDR3 loop reads CASSLAGSYGYTF. CDR3 DNA sequence: TGTGCCAGCAGTTTGGCGGGAAGCTATGGCTACACCTTC.

The chain joins TRBV27 to TRBJ1-1; 7 nucleotides line up with TRBD1. The CDR3 is made up of 14 amino acids. Germline CDR1 and CDR2: MNHEY and SMNVEV (reference sequence). Unmatched junction bases numbered 3, after V lost 5 bases and J lost 0 bases. The CDR3 region has the DNA TGTGCCAGCAGTCGGGACAGTCTGAACACTGAAGCTTTCTTT. The encoded protein is CASSRDSLNTEAFF.

V usage is TRBV27 and J usage is TRBJ2-5; D gene uncertain. CDR1 and CDR2 from the germline V gene are MNHEY and SMNVEV (reference sequence). V lost 2 bases to trimming and J lost 0 bases, with 4 bases between them. The CDR3 extends over 13 amino acids. CDR3 amino acids: CASSLVYQETQYF. CDR3 in DNA: TGTGCCAGCAGTTTAGTATACCAAGAGACCCAGTACTTC.